This TCR beta chain is drawn from a study of shared clonotypes between healthy human individuals. Looking at the study overall: The donor group consisted of a couple of women and a few men, aged 18 to 49.

TCRdb keeps only in-frame clones here, not all; method: immunoSEQ multiplex PCR. The sample comprises 2 million to 2.5 million clones, just over 90% of which are singletons, and 0.39% rests with the top ten. Study-level findings and limits: Generally, naive subsets (rather than memory subsets) showed larger estimated richness. Sequencing depth was expected to affect clonotype sharing among donors.

CDR3 length: 14 residues. Between the trimmed V and J ends, which lost 0 bases and 7 bases, there was a span of 13 bases. Germline CDR1 SGHRS, CDR2 YFSETQ. Concerning this clone: Its antigen is not known.

Investigators divided CD4+ cells into CD45RA+ naive and CD45RA-negative memory subsets. This sequence originates from a man aged 18 to 29 in good health. Some clones in this sample may be carry-over from other donors' samples. This chain connects TRBV5-1 to TRBJ1-2; no reliable D call. The specimen was naive CD4+ T cells from PBMCs. Subset of the sample: CD45RA+ positively selected. The CDR3 is CASSLDSWASGYTF. CDR3 DNA: TGCGCCAGCAGCTTGGATTCCTGGGCGAGTGGCTACACCTTC.